This T cell receptor beta chain was captured by sequencing in a study of T cell responses to AZD1222 COVID-19 vaccine (dated by TCRdb to about 2021). Study-level background: TCR sequencing was performed for more than 230 trial participants, of whom about 200 were given two doses of AZD1222 and around 25 were given two doses of MenACWY control vaccine. Enrollment into the trials was organized by age into subgroups of 18-55, 56-69 and 70-plus years, and those subgroups contained roughly 150, 30 and 60 TCR-sequenced participants, respectively.

CDR1 and CDR2 were assigned from the germline V gene (reference sequence) as MNHEY and SMNVEV. Inclusive of the bounding cysteine and phenylalanine, the CDR3 is 14 residues long. Of the read, only the CDR3 DNA is kept; its 42 bases are in frame from base 1. V lost 4 bases and J lost 3 bases; the stretch between them is 12 bases long. The label giving this sample's time point can be read as: about 28 days (+/-7) after the second vaccine dose. AZD1222 recipients with second doses at about 4 weeks or about 12 weeks were pooled, because spike-specific TCR depth and breadth did not differ between schedules. Vaccinee samples were obtained from the UK trials COV001 and COV002, which included a single-blind randomized controlled phase 2/3 trial of AZD1222 (ChAdOx1 nCoV-19) in healthy adults. For TCRbeta chain sequencing, PBMC samples from trial participants were taken at day 0 and at day 28 after the second dose.

The CDR3 regions of human TCRbeta chains were analyzed by immunosequencing. In the source study's methods: Repertoire TCRs were matched against a reference library of SARS-CoV-2-specific TCRs generated with the MIRA antigen-specificity platform. Breadth was defined as the fraction of unique TCRs that were SARS-CoV-2-associated. Depth was defined as the fraction of total T cells that were SARS-CoV-2-associated. Each spike-specific TCR was assigned to its reactive spike region and to a CD4 or CD8 class using the MIRA data. Log10-transformed breadth and depth values were compared by one-way ANOVA with Sidak's multiple comparisons tests. TCRdb re-hosts the immuneACCESS table, in-frame sequences only. Its copies lack some clones; in the studies checked, an unresolved V gene accounts for under half of them, and the cause for the rest is not known. V and J calls and clone size are given by that table; D and trimming were obtained from the DNA. Within this sample are around 99,000 clones, with approximately 90% of them counted one time only. 8% to 9.5% of the sample is taken by the ten largest.

A note on this clone: Its antigen is still unknown. No much larger clone exists at a distance of one base, and base qualities are not known.

Overall results and qualifications from the work: Because no day 14 peak-response samples were available, repertoires were characterized only after the peak T cell response. In the small 56-69-year group, the increase in depth fell short of significance, most likely because of low power. Participants were mostly white British, with more females than males. The authors suggested clonal diversity may have been underestimated. Spike-specific TCR breadth and depth rose significantly after two AZD1222 doses compared with day 0 and with MenACWY recipients. Reportedly, almost half of the unique spike-specific TCRs recognized epitopes lying outside the regions that are mutated in the B.1.351 and B.1.1.7 variants. Conclusions about previously exposed vaccinees were limited because only a handful of AZD1222 recipients were SARS-CoV-2 seropositive at baseline. The whole spike protein was spanned by vaccine-associated CD4 TCRs, and dominant responses were seen in regions 160-218 and 743-854.

Recombination linked TRBV27 to TRBJ1-1; no D gene call is confident. The sequences come from peripheral blood, collected 28 days after the second AZD1222 dose. This receptor was obtained from an adult who received the AZD1222 COVID-19 vaccine. The sequence in DNA is TGTGCCAGCAGTTCACGACCCGGTGACACTGAAGCTTTCTTT. Its translation is CASSSRPGDTEAFF.